The 5 T cell receptor beta chains below all came from one sample that was sequenced in a study of regulatory T cells in long-lasting Graves disease. Specified time point: newly diagnosed GD, antithyroid drugs for less than 3 months. The TCR library used RNA extracted from PBMCs. For TCR beta, libraries came from iRepertoire HTBI primers and Arm-PCR of CDR3 regions. TCRdb called the multiplex PCR reads again in MiXCR, with one record for every CDR3 protein. In the table there are about 520,000 distinct CDR3 sequences, approximately 12% of which are singletons. A further study also used this sample, focusing on T cells in Graves' hyperthyroidism and ophthalmopathy.

Sequencing was performed on peripheral blood mononuclear cells (PBMCs), taken at new diagnosis, from a patient treated with antithyroid drugs. The receptors were sampled from a woman in her 30s with Graves disease.

This clonotype was found many times. This chain joins TRBV2 and TRBJ2-7; D call uncertain. The CDR3 contains 12 residues. The germline V and J ends were trimmed by 6 bases and 4 bases, with 10 bases remaining between them. Germline V gives CDR1 SNHLY, CDR2 FYNNEI. In DNA, the CDR3 is TGTGCCAGCAGCCCGACGTTTTACGAGCAGTACTTC. This encodes CASSPTFYEQYF.

This clonotype was observed a handful of times. The chain uses TRBV5-1 and TRBJ2-1; no clear D. Trimming stripped 0 bases from V and 9 bases from J, with 13 bases between. This CDR3 has 14 amino acids. Germline V gene sequence: CDR1 SGHRS, CDR2 YFSETQ. CDR3 sequence (DNA): TGCGCCAGCAGCTTGGTTGGCGGCCAAGGTGAGCAGTTCTTC. It codes for CASSLVGGQGEQFF.

This clonotype occurred a few times. The chain recombines TRBV24-1 with TRBJ2-2, with D hard to call. The CDR3 covers 16 residues. The germline CDR1 and CDR2 sequences are KGHDR and SFDVKD. V was trimmed by 5 bases and J by 6 bases, leaving 18 bases between them. The chain's CDR3 is CATSAVTPAVPGELFF. The CDR3, as DNA: TGTGCCACCAGTGCGGTGACTCCGGCAGTACCCGGGGAGCTGTTTTTT.

Many counts were recorded for this clonotype. The chain uses TRBV20-1 and TRBJ2-2, with D perhaps TRBD2 (6 bases). Trimming took off 5 bases at V and 0 bases at J, with 7 bases between the two ends. Per the germline V gene, CDR1 is DFQATT and CDR2 is SNEGSKA (reference sequence). The length of the CDR3 is 13 residues. CDR3 protein: CSAGGANTGELFF. The DNA for the CDR3 is TGCAGTGCTGGCGGGGCGAACACCGGGGAGCTGTTTTTT.

This clonotype was found a few times. The junction departs from the called germline gene at one end, perhaps through a read error. The rearrangement joins TRBV28 to TRBJ2-4; 8 bases fit TRBD1. This CDR3 is built from 15 residues. Germline assignment: CDR1 MDHEN and CDR2 SYDVKM. CDR3 DNA sequence: TGTGACAGCAGAAGACAGGGGTCGGTCAAAAACATTCAGTACTTC. Protein sequence: CDSRRQGSVKNIQYF.